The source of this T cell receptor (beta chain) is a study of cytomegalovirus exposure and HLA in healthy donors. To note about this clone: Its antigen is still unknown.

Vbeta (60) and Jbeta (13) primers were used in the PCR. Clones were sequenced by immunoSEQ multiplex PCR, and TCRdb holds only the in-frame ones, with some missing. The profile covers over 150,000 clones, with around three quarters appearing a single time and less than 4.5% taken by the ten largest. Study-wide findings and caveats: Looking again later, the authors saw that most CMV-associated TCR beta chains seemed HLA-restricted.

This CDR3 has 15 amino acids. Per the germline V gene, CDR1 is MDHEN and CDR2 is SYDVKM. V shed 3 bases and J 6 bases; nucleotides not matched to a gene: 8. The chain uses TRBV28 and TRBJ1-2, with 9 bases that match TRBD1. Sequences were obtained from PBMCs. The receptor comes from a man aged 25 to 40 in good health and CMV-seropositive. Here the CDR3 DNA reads TGTGCCAGCAGTTTCACCGGACAGGGGTACGATGGCTACACCTTC. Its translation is CASSFTGQGYDGYTF.